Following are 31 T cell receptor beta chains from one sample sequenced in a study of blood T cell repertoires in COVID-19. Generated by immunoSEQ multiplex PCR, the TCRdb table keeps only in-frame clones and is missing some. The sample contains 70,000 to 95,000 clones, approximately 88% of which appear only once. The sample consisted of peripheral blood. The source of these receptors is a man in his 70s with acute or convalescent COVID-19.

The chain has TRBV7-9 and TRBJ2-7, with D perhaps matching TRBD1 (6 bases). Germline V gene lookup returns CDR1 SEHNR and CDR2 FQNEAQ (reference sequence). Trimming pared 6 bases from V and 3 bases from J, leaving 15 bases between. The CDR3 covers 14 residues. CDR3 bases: TGTGCCAGCAGGGGCGCGACAGGACTCTACGAGCAGTACTTC. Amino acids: CASRGATGLYEQYF.

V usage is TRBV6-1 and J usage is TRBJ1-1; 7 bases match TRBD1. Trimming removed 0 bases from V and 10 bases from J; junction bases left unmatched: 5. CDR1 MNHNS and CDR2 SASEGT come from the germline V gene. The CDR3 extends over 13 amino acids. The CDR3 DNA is TGTGCCAGCAGTGAAGCGCGGGACAGTCGAGCTTTCTTT. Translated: CASSEARDSRAFF.

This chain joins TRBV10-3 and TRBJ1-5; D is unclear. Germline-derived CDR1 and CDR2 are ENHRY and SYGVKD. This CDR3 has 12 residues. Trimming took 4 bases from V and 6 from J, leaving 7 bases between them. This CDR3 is CAISAGGQPQHF. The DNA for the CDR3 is TGTGCCATCAGTGCAGGTGGTCAGCCCCAGCATTTT.

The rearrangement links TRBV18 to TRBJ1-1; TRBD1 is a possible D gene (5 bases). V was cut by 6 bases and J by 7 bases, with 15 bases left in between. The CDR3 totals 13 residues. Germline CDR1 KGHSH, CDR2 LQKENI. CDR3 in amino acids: CASSTVQDSEAFF. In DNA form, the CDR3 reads TGTGCCAGCTCCACAGTACAAGACAGTGAAGCTTTCTTT.

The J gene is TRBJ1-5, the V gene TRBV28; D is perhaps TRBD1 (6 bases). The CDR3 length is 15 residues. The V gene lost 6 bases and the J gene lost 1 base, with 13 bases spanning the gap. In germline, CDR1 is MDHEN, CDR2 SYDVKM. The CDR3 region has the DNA TGTGCCAGCAGCGCACCGACAGGCAGCAATCAGCCCCAGCATTTT. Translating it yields CASSAPTGSNQPQHF.

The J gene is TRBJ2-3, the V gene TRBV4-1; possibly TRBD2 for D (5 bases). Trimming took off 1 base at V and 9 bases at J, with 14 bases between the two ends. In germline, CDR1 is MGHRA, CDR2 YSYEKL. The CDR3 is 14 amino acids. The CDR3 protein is CASSQVTRDGTQYF. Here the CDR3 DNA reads TGCGCCAGCAGCCAAGTAACGAGGGATGGCACGCAGTATTTT.

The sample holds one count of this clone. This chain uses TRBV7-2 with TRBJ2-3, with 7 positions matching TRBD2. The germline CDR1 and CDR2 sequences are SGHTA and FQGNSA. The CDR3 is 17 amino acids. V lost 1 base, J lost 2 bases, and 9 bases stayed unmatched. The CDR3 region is CASSLGPAGKLTDTQYF. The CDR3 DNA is TGTGCCAGCAGCTTAGGGCCAGCGGGGAAACTCACAGATACGCAGTATTTT.

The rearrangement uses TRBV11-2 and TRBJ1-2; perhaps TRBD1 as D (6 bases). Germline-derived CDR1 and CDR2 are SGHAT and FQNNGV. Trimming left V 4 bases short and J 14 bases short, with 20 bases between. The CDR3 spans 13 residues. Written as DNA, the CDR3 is TGTGCCAGCAGCTCCAACCCCAGGGGATGGGTGACCTTC. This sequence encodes CASSSNPRGWVTF.

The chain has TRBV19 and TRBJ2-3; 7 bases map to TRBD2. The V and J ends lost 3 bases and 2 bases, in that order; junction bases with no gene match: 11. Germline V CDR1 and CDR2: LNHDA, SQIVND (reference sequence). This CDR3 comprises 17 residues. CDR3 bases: TGTGCCAGTAGTATCGCTCCGGGACTAAGAGCCACAGATACGCAGTATTTT. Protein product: CASSIAPGLRATDTQYF.

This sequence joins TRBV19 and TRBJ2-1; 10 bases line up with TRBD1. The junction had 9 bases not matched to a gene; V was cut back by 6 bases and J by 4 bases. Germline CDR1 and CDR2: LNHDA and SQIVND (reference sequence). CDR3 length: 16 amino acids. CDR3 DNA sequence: TGTGCCAGTAGCTTTCGAGACAGGGGGCGATACAATGAGCAGTTCTTC. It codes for CASSFRDRGRYNEQFF.

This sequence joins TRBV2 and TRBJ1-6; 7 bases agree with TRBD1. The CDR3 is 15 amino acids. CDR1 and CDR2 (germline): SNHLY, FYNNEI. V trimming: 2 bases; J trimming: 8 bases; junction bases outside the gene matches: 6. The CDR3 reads CASSERTGGDSPLHF. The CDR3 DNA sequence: TGTGCCAGCAGTGAACGGACAGGAGGCGATTCACCCCTCCACTTT. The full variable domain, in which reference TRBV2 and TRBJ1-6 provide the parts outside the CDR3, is EPEVTQTPSHQVTQMGQEVILRCVPISNHLYFYWYRQILGQKVEFLVSFYNNEISEKSEIFDDQFSVERPDGSNFTLKIRSTKLEDSAMYFCASSERTGGDSPLHFGNGTRLTVT.

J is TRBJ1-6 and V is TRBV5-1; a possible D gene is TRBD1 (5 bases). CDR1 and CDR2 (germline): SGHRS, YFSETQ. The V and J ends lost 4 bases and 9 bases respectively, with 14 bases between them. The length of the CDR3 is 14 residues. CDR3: CASSPGRAGSPLHF. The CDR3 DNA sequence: TGCGCCAGCAGCCCCGGCAGGGCAGGTTCACCCCTCCACTTT. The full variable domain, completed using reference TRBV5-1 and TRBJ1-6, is KAGVTQTPRYLIKTRGQQVTLSCSPISGHRSVSWYQQTPGQGLQFLFEYFSETQRNKGNFPGRFSGRQFSNSRSEMNVSTLELGDSALYLCASSPGRAGSPLHFGNGTRLTVT.

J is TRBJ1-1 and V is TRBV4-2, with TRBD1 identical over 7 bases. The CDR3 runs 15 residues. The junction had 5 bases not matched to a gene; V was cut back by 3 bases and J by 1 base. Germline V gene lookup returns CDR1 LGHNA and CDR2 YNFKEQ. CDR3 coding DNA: TGTGCCAGCAGCCATCTGGGACAGACGAACACTGAAGCTTTCTTT. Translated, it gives CASSHLGQTNTEAFF.

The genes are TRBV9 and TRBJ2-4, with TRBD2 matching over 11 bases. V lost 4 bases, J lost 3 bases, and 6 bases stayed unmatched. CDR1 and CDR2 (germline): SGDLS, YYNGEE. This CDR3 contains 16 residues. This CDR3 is CASSSLAGVDKNIQYF. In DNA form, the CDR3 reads TGTGCCAGCAGCTCACTAGCGGGAGTGGACAAAAACATTCAGTACTTC. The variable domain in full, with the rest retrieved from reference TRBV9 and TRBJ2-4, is DSGVTQTPKHLITATGQRVTLRCSPRSGDLSVYWYQQSLDQGLQFLIQYYNGEERAKGNILERFSAQQFPDLHSELNLSSLELGDSALYFCASSSLAGVDKNIQYFGAGTRLSVL.

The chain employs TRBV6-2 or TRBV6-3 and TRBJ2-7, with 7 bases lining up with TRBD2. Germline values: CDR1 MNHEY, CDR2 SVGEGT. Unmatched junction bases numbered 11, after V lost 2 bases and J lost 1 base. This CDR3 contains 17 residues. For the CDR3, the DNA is TGTGCCAGCAGTTACCCAAGGCGATCCGGGGGGTCCTACGAGCAGTACTTC. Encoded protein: CASSYPRRSGGSYEQYF.

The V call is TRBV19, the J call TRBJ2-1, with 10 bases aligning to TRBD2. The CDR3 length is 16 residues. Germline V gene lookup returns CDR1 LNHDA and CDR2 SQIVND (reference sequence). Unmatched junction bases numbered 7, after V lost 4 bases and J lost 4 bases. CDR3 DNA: TGTGCCAGTAGTACTACTAGCGGGACCAATTACAATGAGCAGTTCTTC. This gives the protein CASSTTSGTNYNEQFF. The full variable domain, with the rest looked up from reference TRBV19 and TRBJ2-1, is DGGITQSPKYLFRKEGQNVTLSCEQNLNHDAMYWYRQDPGQGLRLIYYSQIVNDFQKGDIAEGYSVSREKKESFPLTVTSAQKNPTAFYLCASSTTSGTNYNEQFFGPGTRLTVL.

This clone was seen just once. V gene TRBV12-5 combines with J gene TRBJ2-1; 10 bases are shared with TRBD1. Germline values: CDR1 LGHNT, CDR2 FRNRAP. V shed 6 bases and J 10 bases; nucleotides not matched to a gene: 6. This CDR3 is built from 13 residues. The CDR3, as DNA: TGTGCTAGTGGCCTCGGGACAGGGGTCGAGCAGTTCTTC. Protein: CASGLGTGVEQFF.

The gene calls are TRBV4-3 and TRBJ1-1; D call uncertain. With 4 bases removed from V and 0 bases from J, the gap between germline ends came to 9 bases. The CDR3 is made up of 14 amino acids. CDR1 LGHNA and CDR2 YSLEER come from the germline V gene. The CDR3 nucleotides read TGCGCCAGCAGCCTCAATCTAATGAACACTGAAGCTTTCTTT. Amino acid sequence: CASSLNLMNTEAFF.

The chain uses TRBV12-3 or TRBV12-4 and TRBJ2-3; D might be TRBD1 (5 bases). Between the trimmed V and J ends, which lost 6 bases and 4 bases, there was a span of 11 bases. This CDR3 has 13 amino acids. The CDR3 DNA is TGTGCCAGCAGAACTACAGGCGCAGATACGCAGTATTTT. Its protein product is CASRTTGADTQYF.

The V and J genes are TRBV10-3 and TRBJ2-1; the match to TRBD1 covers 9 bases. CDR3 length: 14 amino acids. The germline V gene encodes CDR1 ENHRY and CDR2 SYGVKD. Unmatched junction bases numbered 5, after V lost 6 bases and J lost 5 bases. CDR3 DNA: TGTGCCATCAGGGGGGACAGGGATAACAATGAGCAGTTCTTC. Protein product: CAIRGDRDNNEQFF.

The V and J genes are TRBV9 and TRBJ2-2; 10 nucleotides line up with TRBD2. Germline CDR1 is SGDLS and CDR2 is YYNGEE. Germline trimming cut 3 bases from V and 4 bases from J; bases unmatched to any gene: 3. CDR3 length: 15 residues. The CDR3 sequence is CASSDLAGATGELFF. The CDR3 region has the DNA TGTGCCAGCAGCGACCTAGCGGGAGCCACCGGGGAGCTGTTTTTT.

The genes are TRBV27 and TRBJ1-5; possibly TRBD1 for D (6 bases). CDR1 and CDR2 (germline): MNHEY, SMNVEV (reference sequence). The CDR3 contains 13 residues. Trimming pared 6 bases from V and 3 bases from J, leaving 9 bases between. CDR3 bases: TGTGCCAGCAGATGGACAGTCAATCAGCCCCAGCATTTT. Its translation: CASRWTVNQPQHF.

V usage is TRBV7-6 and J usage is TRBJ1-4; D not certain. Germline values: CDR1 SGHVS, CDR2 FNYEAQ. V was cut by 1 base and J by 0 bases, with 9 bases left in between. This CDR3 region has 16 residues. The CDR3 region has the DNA TGTGCCAGCAGCTTAGGAGGCGGGTCAACTAATGAAAAACTGTTTTTT. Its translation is CASSLGGGSTNEKLFF.

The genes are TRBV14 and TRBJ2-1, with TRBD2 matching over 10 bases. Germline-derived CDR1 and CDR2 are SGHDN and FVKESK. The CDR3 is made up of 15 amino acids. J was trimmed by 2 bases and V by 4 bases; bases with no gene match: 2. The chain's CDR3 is CASSPTSGAYNEQFF. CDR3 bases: TGTGCCAGCAGCCCTACTAGCGGGGCCTACAATGAGCAGTTCTTC.

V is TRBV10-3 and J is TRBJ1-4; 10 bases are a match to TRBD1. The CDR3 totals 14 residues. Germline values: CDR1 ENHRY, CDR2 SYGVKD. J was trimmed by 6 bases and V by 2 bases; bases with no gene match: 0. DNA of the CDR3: TGTGCCATCAGTGAGGGACAGGGGGATGAAAAACTGTTTTTT. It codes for CAISEGQGDEKLFF.

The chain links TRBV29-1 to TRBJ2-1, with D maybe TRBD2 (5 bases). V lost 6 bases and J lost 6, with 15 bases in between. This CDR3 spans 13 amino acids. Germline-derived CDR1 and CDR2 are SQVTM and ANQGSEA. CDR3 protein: CSVPIRTGNEQFF. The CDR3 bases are TGCAGCGTGCCTATCAGGACTGGCAATGAGCAGTTCTTC.

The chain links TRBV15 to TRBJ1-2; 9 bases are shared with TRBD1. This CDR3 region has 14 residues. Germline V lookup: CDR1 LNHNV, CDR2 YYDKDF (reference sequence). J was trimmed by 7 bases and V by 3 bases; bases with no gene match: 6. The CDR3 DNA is TGTGCCACCAGCAGTCGGACAGGGGCCCCTGGCTACACCTTC. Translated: CATSSRTGAPGYTF.

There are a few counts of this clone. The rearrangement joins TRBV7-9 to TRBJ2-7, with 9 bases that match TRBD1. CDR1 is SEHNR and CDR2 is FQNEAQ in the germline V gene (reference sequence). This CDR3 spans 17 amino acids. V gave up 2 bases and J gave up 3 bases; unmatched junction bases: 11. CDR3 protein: CASSLYGGTGLNYEQYF. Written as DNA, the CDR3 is TGTGCCAGCAGCTTATACGGCGGGACAGGGTTGAACTACGAGCAGTACTTC.

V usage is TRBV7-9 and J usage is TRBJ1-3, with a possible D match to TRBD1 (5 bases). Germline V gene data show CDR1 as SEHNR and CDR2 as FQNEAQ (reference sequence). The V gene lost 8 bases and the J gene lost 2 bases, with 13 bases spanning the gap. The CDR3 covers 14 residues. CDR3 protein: CASGPAGTGNTIYF. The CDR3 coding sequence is TGTGCCAGCGGCCCGGCAGGGACTGGAAACACCATATATTTT.

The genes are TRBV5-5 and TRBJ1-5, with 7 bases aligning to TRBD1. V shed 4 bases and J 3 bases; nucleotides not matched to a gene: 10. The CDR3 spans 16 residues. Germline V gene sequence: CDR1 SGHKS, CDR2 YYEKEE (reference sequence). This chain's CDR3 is CASSTGATAPNQPQHF. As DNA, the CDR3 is TGTGCCAGCAGCACAGGGGCGACAGCGCCCAATCAGCCCCAGCATTTT. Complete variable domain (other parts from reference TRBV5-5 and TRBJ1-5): DAGVTQSPTHLIKTRGQQVTLRCSPISGHKSVSWYQQVLGQGPQFIFQYYEKEERGRGNFPDRFSARQFPNYSSELNVNALLLGDSALYLCASSTGATAPNQPQHFGDGTRLSIL.

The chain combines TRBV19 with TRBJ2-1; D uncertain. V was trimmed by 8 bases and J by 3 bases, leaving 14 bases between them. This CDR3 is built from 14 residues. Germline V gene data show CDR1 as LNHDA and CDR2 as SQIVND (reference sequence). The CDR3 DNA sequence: TGTGCCAGTGGTCTTAGTTTCAACTACAATGAGCAGTTCTTC. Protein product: CASGLSFNYNEQFF.